The 23 T cell receptor beta chains given below trace back to one sample, sequenced in a study of blood T cell repertoires in COVID-19. The method was immunoSEQ multiplex PCR; TCRdb's version includes in-frame clones alone and lacks a portion of them. The sample lists some 170,000 clones, 87% occurring once. Sample: peripheral blood. The receptors stem from a woman aged 50 to 65 with acute or convalescent COVID-19.

This chain links TRBV2 with TRBJ1-4; 8 bases line up with TRBD1. Germline V CDR1 and CDR2: SNHLY, FYNNEI. This CDR3 is 16 amino acids long. V dropped 6 bases and J dropped 7; count of bases not matched to a gene: 13. In DNA, the CDR3 is TGTGCCAGCAGCGATTGGGGCAGGGGGCGTAGTGAAAAACTGTTTTTT. As protein: CASSDWGRGRSEKLFF.

This clone was counted once. V usage is TRBV11-3 and J usage is TRBJ2-7; TRBD1 might be the D (6 bases). The ends were cut back, 5 bases at V and 1 base at J, with 15 bases in the middle. CDR3 size: 15 residues. CDR1 is SGHNT and CDR2 is YENEEA in the germline V gene. The CDR3 DNA reads TGTGCCAGCAGCGTGACAGGCCCAACTTCCTACGAGCAGTACTTC. Its translation is CASSVTGPTSYEQYF.

The chain combines TRBV19 with TRBJ1-2; TRBD1 matches 10 bases. The germline gives CDR1 LNHDA, CDR2 SQIVND (reference sequence). CDR3 length equals 15 residues. V gave up 3 bases and J gave up 1 base; unmatched junction bases: 2. This CDR3 reads CASSIRDRGNYGYTF. In nucleotides, the CDR3 is TGTGCCAGTAGTATCCGGGACAGGGGTAACTATGGCTACACCTTC.

This sequence joins TRBV6-6 and TRBJ1-1; no clear D. The V gene's germline CDR1 is MNHNY and CDR2 SVGAGI (reference sequence). The CDR3 spans 14 residues. Trimming took off 2 bases at V and 4 bases at J, with 11 bases between the two ends. The CDR3 nucleotides are TGTGCCAGCAGTTACCCTAACGAGGGCACTGAAGCTTTCTTT. Translation: CASSYPNEGTEAFF.

V is TRBV4-3 and J is TRBJ2-5; no clear D. This CDR3 is built from 14 residues. V gave up 1 base and J gave up 3 bases, with 9 bases separating them. The germline V gene encodes CDR1 LGHNA and CDR2 YSLEER. The CDR3 DNA sequence: TGCGCCAGCAGCCAAGGACTTTACAAAGAGACCCAGTACTTC. Translated, it gives CASSQGLYKETQYF.

Only one count was recorded for this clone. V is TRBV5-8 and J is TRBJ2-3; D gene ambiguous. Per the germline V gene, CDR1 is SGHTS and CDR2 is YDEGEE. The CDR3 has 14 amino acids. The V end lost 0 bases, the J end lost 6 bases, and 11 bases lay between the germline ends. The CDR3 DNA sequence: TGTGCCAGCAGCTTGGCCGGAACTACCGATACGCAGTATTTT. As protein: CASSLAGTTDTQYF.

J is TRBJ2-1 and V is TRBV6-1; D uncertain. V was trimmed by 1 base and J by 3 bases, leaving 10 bases between them. The CDR3 is 15 amino acids. Germline CDR1 and CDR2: MNHNS and SASEGT. The CDR3 reads CASSEGWNYYNEQFF. CDR3 coding DNA: TGTGCCAGCAGTGAAGGATGGAACTACTACAATGAGCAGTTCTTC.

This clone turned up a few times. The chain employs TRBV10-1 and TRBJ2-6; TRBD1 matches at 7 bases. The CDR3 has 16 residues. With V trimmed by 2 bases and J by 1 base, 2 bases remained unmatched. Germline loops: CDR1 WNHNN, CDR2 SYGVQD (reference sequence). CDR3 protein: CASSEGTASGANVLTF. In DNA form, the CDR3 reads TGCGCCAGCAGTGAGGGGACAGCTTCTGGGGCCAACGTCCTGACTTTC.

This rearrangement joins TRBV11-3 to TRBJ2-7; no firm D call. V gave up 5 bases and J gave up 6 bases, with 17 bases separating them. Germline-derived CDR1 and CDR2 are SGHNT and YENEEA. This CDR3 is built from 14 residues. This CDR3 reads CASSPPAALGEQYF. CDR3 sequence (DNA): TGTGCCAGCAGCCCCCCCGCGGCCTTGGGCGAGCAGTACTTC.

A single count supports this clone. This chain uses TRBV9 with TRBJ2-1; 8 positions match TRBD2. The junction had 12 bases not matched to a gene; V was cut back by 3 bases and J by 1 base. CDR3 length: 18 amino acids. The germline CDR1 and CDR2 sequences are SGDLS and YYNGEE. The CDR3 DNA follows: TGTGCCAGCAGCGCCCCAGGGGCTACGGGGGGGTCCTACAATGAGCAGTTCTTC. It is translated as CASSAPGATGGSYNEQFF.

The chain combines TRBV5-1 with TRBJ2-5; 9 bases align to TRBD2. This CDR3 spans 17 amino acids. The germline gives CDR1 SGHRS, CDR2 YFSETQ. The ends lost 4 bases at V and 0 bases at J; junction bases unmatched: 10. CDR3 sequence reads: CASSLTTSGTYQETQYF. Here the CDR3 DNA reads TGCGCCAGCAGCCTGACGACTAGCGGAACCTACCAAGAGACCCAGTACTTC.

Note on this clone: Additional DNA sequences in this sample encode the identical CDR3. The chain couples TRBV12-3 or TRBV12-4 to TRBJ1-2; D possibly corresponds to TRBD1 (6 bases). This CDR3 has 12 residues. V was pared by 4 bases and J by 3 bases, with 6 bases between. The CDR3 nucleotides read TGTGCCAGCAGTTCAGGGGACTATGGCTACACCTTC. Protein: CASSSGDYGYTF.

V is TRBV11-3 and J is TRBJ2-2; maybe TRBD1 (7 bases). The CDR3 consists of 15 residues. Germline values: CDR1 SGHNT, CDR2 YENEEA. The germline V and J ends were trimmed by 3 bases and 5 bases, with 13 bases remaining between them. CDR3: CASSFWPGGTGELFF. CDR3 sequence (DNA): TGTGCCAGCAGCTTTTGGCCAGGGGGGACCGGGGAGCTGTTTTTT.

The chain links TRBV7-8 to TRBJ2-1; D is uncertain. The CDR3 covers 11 residues. V was pared by 7 bases and J by 8 bases, with 9 bases between. The germline V gene encodes CDR1 SGHVS and CDR2 FQNEAQ. The CDR3 coding sequence is TGTGCCAGCAACAGTGGCGATGAGCAGTTCTTC. It is translated as CASNSGDEQFF.

This clone has a single count. The rearrangement links TRBV11-2 to TRBJ2-1; 11 bases are a match to TRBD2. This CDR3 is 17 amino acids long. Germline trimming cut 1 base from V and 3 bases from J; bases unmatched to any gene: 5. In germline, CDR1 is SGHAT, CDR2 FQNNGV. The CDR3 coding sequence is TGTGCCAGCAGCTTAGTCGTAGCGGGGGGGTACTACAATGAGCAGTTCTTC. This codes for CASSLVVAGGYYNEQFF.

Only a few counts were recorded for this clone. The CDR3 bases are TGTGCCAGCAGTGGACAGGGGAACCAGCCCCAGCATTTT. Translating gives CASSGQGNQPQHF. V is TRBV7-2 and J is TRBJ1-5, with 9 bases lining up with TRBD1. CDR1 and CDR2 (germline): SGHTA, FQGNSA. Trimming at V came to 6 bases and at J to 7 bases, leaving 4 bases not matched to a gene. The CDR3 consists of 13 residues.

V gene TRBV5-5 combines with J gene TRBJ1-3; possible D gene TRBD1, 5 bases. This CDR3 region has 14 residues. Trimming stripped 2 bases from V and 8 bases from J, with 14 bases between. CDR1 and CDR2 (germline): SGHKS, YYEKEE (reference sequence). CDR3 sequence reads: CASSFRVSGDTIYF. The CDR3 DNA is TGTGCCAGCAGCTTCAGGGTTTCTGGGGACACCATATATTTT.

The chain uses TRBV6-2 or TRBV6-3 and TRBJ2-3, with 8 bases matching TRBD2. CDR3 length equals 15 residues. With V trimmed by 6 bases and J by 1 base, 6 bases remained unmatched. Germline V gives CDR1 MNHEY, CDR2 SVGEGT. The CDR3 bases are TGTGCCAGCAGCATAGCGGGAAAGGGCACAGATACGCAGTATTTT. Amino acid sequence: CASSIAGKGTDTQYF.

This rearrangement joins TRBV6-5 to TRBJ2-1, with 11 bases aligning to TRBD2. V gave up 9 bases and J gave up 8 bases; unmatched junction bases: 6. The CDR3 is 13 residues long. The germline V gene has CDR1 MNHEY and CDR2 SVGAGI. The chain's CDR3 is CASSGGAIDEQFF. As DNA, the CDR3 is TGTGCCAGTAGCGGGGGGGCGATCGATGAGCAGTTCTTC.

The chain recombines TRBV12-5 with TRBJ1-1; D remains ambiguous. V was clipped by 2 bases and J by 1 base, with 8 bases between them. Per the germline V gene, CDR1 is LGHNT and CDR2 is FRNRAP. The CDR3 extends over 14 amino acids. The CDR3 protein is CASGLFPENTEAFF. The CDR3 bases are TGTGCTAGTGGTTTGTTCCCAGAGAACACTGAAGCTTTCTTT.

The rearrangement uses TRBV5-5 and TRBJ2-7; no reliable D call. V lost 4 bases to trimming and J lost 1 base, with 15 bases between them. The CDR3 runs 15 residues. Germline CDR1 is SGHKS and CDR2 is YYEKEE (reference sequence). CDR3 residues: CASSPGSWNSYEQYF. DNA of the CDR3: TGTGCCAGCAGCCCGGGTAGCTGGAATTCCTACGAGCAGTACTTC. Full variable domain (remainder filled in from reference TRBV5-5 and TRBJ2-7): DAGVTQSPTHLIKTRGQQVTLRCSPISGHKSVSWYQQVLGQGPQFIFQYYEKEERGRGNFPDRFSARQFPNYSSELNVNALLLGDSALYLCASSPGSWNSYEQYFGPGTRLTVT.

The chain joins TRBV2 to TRBJ1-1; the D is unclear. Germline V gives CDR1 SNHLY, CDR2 FYNNEI. The CDR3 is 14 amino acids. Trimming removed 6 bases from V and 3 bases from J, with 14 bases in between. The CDR3 here is CASREGLLDTEAFF. Here the CDR3 DNA reads TGTGCCAGCAGAGAGGGTTTGTTGGACACTGAAGCTTTCTTT.

This clone was recorded once. The CDR3 nucleotides read TGTGCCAGCTCACGGTACCGGGACAGGGATTTTCCTGAAGCTTTCTTT. Translated: CASSRYRDRDFPEAFF. The chain joins TRBV18 to TRBJ1-1, with 9 bases lining up with TRBD1. J lost 6 bases, V lost 4 bases, and 12 bases had no gene match. This CDR3 is 16 amino acids long. The V gene's germline CDR1 is KGHSH and CDR2 LQKENI.